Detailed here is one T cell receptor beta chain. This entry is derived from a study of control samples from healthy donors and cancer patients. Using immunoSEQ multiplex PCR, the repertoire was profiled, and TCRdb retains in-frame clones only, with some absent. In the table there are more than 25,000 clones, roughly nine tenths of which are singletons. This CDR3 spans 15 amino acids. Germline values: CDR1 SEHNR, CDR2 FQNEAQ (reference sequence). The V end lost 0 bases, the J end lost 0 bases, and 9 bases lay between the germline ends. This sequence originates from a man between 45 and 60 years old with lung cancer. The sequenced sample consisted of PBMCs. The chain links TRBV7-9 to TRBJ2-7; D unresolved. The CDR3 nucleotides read TGTGCCAGCAGCTTAGCCGGAGACCTCTCCTACGAGCAGTACTTC. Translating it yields CASSLAGDLSYEQYF.